This TCR beta chain was recorded in a study of CXCR3-negative and CXCR3-positive naive CD8 T cells. UMI-labeled 5' RACE yielded the TRB cDNA libraries. TCRdb reprocessed the 5' RACE reads, with one entry per CDR3 protein and no DNA. In total, the table holds about 130,000 distinct CDR3 sequences. A CD45RO-CCR7+CD27+CD95- profile was what naive CD8+ T cells displayed. CDR3 length equals 16 residues. Germline V CDR1 and CDR2: SGHVS, FNYEAQ. Sequencing was done on a sample of naive CXCR3- CD8+ T cells from blood. Subset of the sample: CD45RO-CCR7+CD27+CD95- naive CD8+ T cells lacking CXCR3 (TNR3-). This sequence was found in a human donor in good health. Some clones in this sample may be carry-over from other donors' samples. The chain uses TRBV7-6 and TRBJ2-1; the TCRdb call, TRBD1, lacks DNA for checking. The CDR3 sequence: CASSLAGTPSYNEQFF.